One sample yielded the 10 T cell receptor beta chains listed below, sequenced in a study of response to subunit inactivated influenza vaccine. TCRdb independently ran MiXCR on the RT-PCR reads; one entry per CDR3 protein. The sample has 250,000 to 350,000 distinct CDR3 sequences; 20% to 25% are singletons. The source material was PBMCs from blood, sampled less than 22 months after vaccination. The receptors come from a man aged 50 to 75 who received an inactivated influenza vaccine.

The rearrangement links TRBV12-3 or TRBV12-4 to TRBJ1-4; D is uncertain. The CDR3 extends over 11 amino acids. Trimming took off 3 bases at V and 15 bases at J, with 11 bases between the two ends. The CDR3 DNA sequence: TGTGCCAGCAGTTTGGAACGAGAGTTGTTTTTT. Translated, it gives CASSLERELFF.

V is TRBV29-1 and J is TRBJ1-5; D might be TRBD1 (5 bases). V was shortened by 3 bases and J by 5 bases, with 14 bases between the two germline ends. Germline CDR1 SQVTM, CDR2 ANQGSEA. The CDR3 runs to 14 residues. CDR3 DNA: TGCAGCGTTGAGGGCAGGGAGAAGGATCAGCCCCAGCATTTT. This sequence encodes CSVEGREKDQPQHF.

The chain combines TRBV5-1 with TRBJ2-1; D is unclear. The CDR3 has 16 residues. V was shortened by 0 bases and J by 6 bases, with 16 bases between the two germline ends. Germline assignment: CDR1 SGHRS and CDR2 YFSETQ. The CDR3 spells CASSLAGSRTLNEQFF. In DNA, the CDR3 is TGCGCCAGCAGCTTGGCTGGGTCAAGGACCCTCAATGAGCAGTTCTTC.

The chain has TRBV7-8 and TRBJ1-5; 9 bases agree with TRBD1. Germline CDR1 SGHVS, CDR2 FQNEAQ. The CDR3 has 14 residues. J lost 11 bases, V lost 4 bases, and 9 bases had no gene match. CDR3 sequence: CASSSGQGNQAQHF. As DNA, the CDR3 is TGTGCCAGCAGCTCGGGACAGGGAAACCAGGCCCAGCATTTT. The full variable domain, completed using reference TRBV7-8 and TRBJ1-5, is GAGVSQSPRYKVAKRGQDVALRCDPISGHVSLFWYQQALGQGPEFLTYFQNEAQLDKSGLPSDRFFAERPEGSVSTLKIQRTQQEDSAVYLCASSSGQGNQAQHFGDGTRLSIL.

This clonotype has a handful of counts. The chain has TRBV4-3 and TRBJ1-1; D not certain. V was clipped by 4 bases and J by 1 base, with 7 bases between them. The CDR3 is 13 amino acids. Germline V gives CDR1 LGHNA, CDR2 YSLEER. The CDR3 loop reads CASSRTWNTEAFF. In nucleotides, the CDR3 is TGCGCCAGCAGCCGCACTTGGAACACTGAAGCTTTCTTT.

This clonotype was seen more than once but under ten times. The chain is built from TRBV7-2 and TRBJ2-7, with D hard to call. The CDR3 spans 12 residues. Germline CDR1 and CDR2: SGHTA and FQGNSA. V was cut by 3 bases and J by 3 bases, with 6 bases left in between. The CDR3 coding sequence is TGTGCCAGCAGCTTCGACGGCTACGAGCAGTACTTC. This translates into CASSFDGYEQYF.

The chain combines TRBV7-2 with TRBJ2-3; D is undetermined. Germline loops: CDR1 SGHTA, CDR2 FQGNSA. CDR3 length: 16 residues. V lost 4 bases and J 4 bases, leaving 18 bases between the germline ends. In nucleotides, the CDR3 is TGTGCCAGCAGCTCTATGGGCGCGGTAGGCGCAGATACGCAGTATTTT. Its protein product is CASSSMGAVGADTQYF.

This clonotype was recorded a few times. The rearrangement joins TRBV20-1 to TRBJ2-2, with D possibly being TRBD1 or TRBD2 (6 bases each). The ends were cut back, 3 bases at V and 4 bases at J, with 12 bases in the middle. CDR3 length: 14 residues. In germline, CDR1 is DFQATT, CDR2 SNEGSKA (reference sequence). CDR3 nucleotides: TGCAGTGCTAGCGGGGGCTTTGGCACCGGGGAGCTGTTTTTT. This gives the protein CSASGGFGTGELFF.

The rearrangement joins TRBV12-3 or TRBV12-4 to TRBJ2-1; D is unresolved. V was clipped by 10 bases and J by 2 bases, with 18 bases between them. The CDR3 sequence is 15 residues long. The CDR3 loop is CATTRRAETYNEQFF. The CDR3 DNA sequence: TGTGCCACTACCCGAAGGGCGGAAACCTACAATGAGCAGTTCTTC.

The gene calls are TRBV20-1 and TRBJ2-5; 8 nucleotides align to TRBD2. Per germline, CDR1 DFQATT and CDR2 SNEGSKA (reference sequence). The V and J ends lost 6 bases and 5 bases, in that order; junction bases with no gene match: 11. The CDR3 loop spans 14 amino acids. The CDR3 protein is CSAAPGGAGETQYF. As DNA, the CDR3 is TGCAGTGCAGCCCCCGGGGGGGCCGGGGAGACCCAGTACTTC.